These 32 T cell receptor beta chains were all obtained from the same sample, sequenced in a study of T-cell reconstitution after alpha-beta-depleted transplantation in children. Preparing the TCRbeta library involved the use of unique molecular identifiers. TCRdb recomputed calls from the PCR reads with MiXCR, one row per CDR3 protein. Altogether about 610,000 distinct CDR3 sequences are present, roughly 10% being singletons, with the ten largest covering about 4.2%. Source: PBMCs from the stem cell graft donor, taken from the stem cell graft. These receptors came from a human donor who donated a stem cell graft to a child with acute myeloid leukemia.

The chain employs TRBV9 and TRBJ2-7, with 12 bases that match TRBD1. The trim removed 3 bases at V and 6 bases at J, leaving 7 bases unmatched. CDR1 and CDR2 (germline): SGDLS, YYNGEE. The CDR3 covers 15 residues. The CDR3 region is CASSAGTGGKFEQYF. For the CDR3, the DNA is TGTGCCAGCAGCGCTGGGACAGGGGGCAAGTTCGAGCAGTACTTC.

The chain has TRBV6-5 and TRBJ2-2; the D gene is possibly TRBD1 (5 bases). The CDR3 totals 17 residues. Trimming stripped 2 bases from V and 0 bases from J, with 13 bases between. Germline values: CDR1 MNHEY, CDR2 SVGAGI. The DNA of the CDR3 is TGTGCCAGCAGTTACAGGGCAGGGCGCACGAACACCGGGGAGCTGTTTTTT. It translates to CASSYRAGRTNTGELFF.

This clonotype was observed at least ten times. The V and J genes are TRBV9 and TRBJ2-3; TRBD2 matches at 10 bases. V dropped 0 bases and J dropped 0; count of bases not matched to a gene: 10. CDR1 and CDR2 from the germline V gene are SGDLS and YYNGEE. The CDR3 is 19 amino acids. CDR3 residues: CASSVALASGRASTDTQYF. The CDR3 DNA reads as TGTGCCAGCAGCGTAGCTTTGGCTAGCGGGAGAGCTAGCACAGATACGCAGTATTTT.

The chain couples TRBV12-3 or TRBV12-4 to TRBJ1-1, with D hard to call. The CDR3 has 14 residues. V lost 5 bases to trimming and J lost 8 bases, with 18 bases between them. This CDR3 is CASSQVPGYGEAFF. The DNA of the CDR3 is TGTGCCAGCAGTCAAGTTCCGGGGTACGGGGAAGCTTTCTTT.

This clonotype was seen only a few times. The CDR3 protein is CATSDPWATGKWKTDTQYF. CDR3 nucleotides: TGTGCCACCAGTGATCCGTGGGCGACAGGGAAGTGGAAGACAGATACGCAGTATTTT. This rearrangement joins TRBV24-1 to TRBJ2-3; TRBD1 matches at 7 bases. Losses at the gene ends were 3 bases for V and 3 bases for J; bases not matched to a gene: 17. The CDR3 runs to 19 residues. Looked up from germline, CDR1 is KGHDR and CDR2 is SFDVKD.

This clonotype was seen a handful of times. The chain combines TRBV27 with TRBJ2-1; TRBD2 matches at 7 bases. The V gene end was trimmed by 4 bases and the J gene end by 1 base; junction bases not matched to a gene: 13. Germline-derived CDR1 and CDR2 are MNHEY and SMNVEV (reference sequence). The CDR3 runs to 18 residues. CDR3 nucleotides: TGTGCCAGCAGTTCCCTCGCGGCTCTAGCGGCTTCCTACAATGAGCAGTTCTTC. It translates to CASSSLAALAASYNEQFF.

The V gene is TRBV6-5, the J gene TRBJ1-4, with D tentatively TRBD1 (6 bases). CDR1 is MNHEY and CDR2 is SVGAGI in the germline V gene. Trimming took off 0 bases at V and 2 bases at J, with 13 bases between the two ends. The CDR3 runs to 17 residues. CDR3 sequence reads: CASSYSGGRSTNEKLFF. As DNA, the CDR3 is TGTGCCAGCAGTTACTCAGGGGGGCGTTCTACTAATGAAAAACTGTTTTTT.

This clonotype was observed many times. The rearrangement links TRBV12-3 or TRBV12-4 to TRBJ2-3, with 7 bases fitting TRBD1. The CDR3 runs to 14 residues. The junction had 5 bases not matched to a gene; V was cut back by 6 bases and J by 2 bases. This chain's CDR3 is CASSWGQNTDTQYF. In DNA form, the CDR3 reads TGTGCCAGCAGCTGGGGACAGAACACAGATACGCAGTATTTT.

V usage is TRBV4-2 and J usage is TRBJ2-1; a weak D match, TRBD2 (6 bases). The germline V and J ends were trimmed by 2 bases and 6 bases, with 20 bases remaining between them. Looked up from germline, CDR1 is LGHNA and CDR2 is YNFKEQ. The CDR3 sequence is 17 residues long. CDR3 nucleotide sequence: TGTGCCAGCAGCCAACTTCCGGGGGTCGGCTTGTCCAATGAGCAGTTCTTC. Translation gives CASSQLPGVGLSNEQFF.

The chain combines TRBV5-5 with TRBJ2-1; 12 bases agree with TRBD2. Trimming removed 2 bases from V and 9 bases from J; junction bases left unmatched: 3. The germline V gene has CDR1 SGHKS and CDR2 YYEKEE (reference sequence). The CDR3 has 14 amino acids. CDR3 nucleotide sequence: TGTGCCAGCAGCTTTGAGGGACTAGCGGGTGAGCAGTTCTTC. It specifies CASSFEGLAGEQFF. Filled out from reference TRBV5-5 and TRBJ2-1, the complete variable domain reads DAGVTQSPTHLIKTRGQQVTLRCSPISGHKSVSWYQQVLGQGPQFIFQYYEKEERGRGNFPDRFSARQFPNYSSELNVNALLLGDSALYLCASSFEGLAGEQFFGPGTRLTVL.

This clonotype was seen a few times. CDR3 bases: TGCAGTGCCATAGAAGGGGGGGCCAGCACAGATACGCAGTATTTT. This sequence encodes CSAIEGGASTDTQYF. V is TRBV20-1 and J is TRBJ2-3; D possibly corresponds to TRBD2 (7 bases). The length of the CDR3 is 15 residues. Per germline, CDR1 DFQATT and CDR2 SNEGSKA (reference sequence). V gave up 6 bases and J gave up 0 bases, with 16 bases separating them.

V usage is TRBV28 and J usage is TRBJ2-7; maybe TRBD1 (5 bases). The CDR3 is made up of 12 amino acids. Germline V gives CDR1 MDHEN, CDR2 SYDVKM. The ends were cut back, 2 bases at V and 5 bases at J, with 7 bases in the middle. CDR3 loop: CASSLPRDEQYF. The CDR3 coding sequence is TGTGCCAGCAGTTTACCCAGGGACGAGCAGTACTTC.

The J gene is TRBJ2-5, the V gene TRBV7-2, with TRBD1 identical over 7 bases. The CDR3 extends over 15 amino acids. Germline-derived CDR1 and CDR2 are SGHTA and FQGNSA. J was trimmed by 3 bases and V by 8 bases; bases with no gene match: 12. In DNA form, the CDR3 reads TGTGCCAGCCGGTTACAGGGGTTTGGGAAAGAGACCCAGTACTTC. Translation gives CASRLQGFGKETQYF.

The V and J genes are TRBV28 and TRBJ2-1; 10 bases map to TRBD2. From germline, CDR1 is MDHEN and CDR2 SYDVKM. This CDR3 has 14 amino acids. V lost 2 bases, J lost 9 bases, and 4 bases stayed unmatched. For the CDR3, the DNA is TGTGCCAGCAGTTTACTAGCGGGAGATCTTGAGCAGTTCTTC. This gives the protein CASSLLAGDLEQFF.

V and J are TRBV29-1 and TRBJ1-2, with TRBD1 as a possible D gene (6 bases). Germline V gene lookup returns CDR1 SQVTM and CDR2 ANQGSEA. This CDR3 comprises 12 residues. V dropped 3 bases and J dropped 3 bases, with 8 bases sitting between them. The CDR3 DNA sequence: TGCAGCGTTGAGAGACAGGACTATGGCTACACCTTC. Its translation: CSVERQDYGYTF.

The chain employs TRBV24-1 and TRBJ2-1, with D tentatively TRBD1 or TRBD2 (5 bases each). Germline CDR1 and CDR2: KGHDR and SFDVKD. The V end lost 3 bases, the J end lost 8 bases, and 19 bases lay between the germline ends. CDR3 size: 16 residues. CDR3 region: CATSDPGTGRRDEQFF. The CDR3 region has the DNA TGTGCCACCAGTGATCCGGGGACGGGCCGCAGGGATGAGCAGTTCTTC.

V gene TRBV2 combines with J gene TRBJ1-5; D not resolved. The V end lost 3 bases, the J end lost 7 bases, and 10 bases lay between the germline ends. CDR1 and CDR2 (germline): SNHLY, FYNNEI. The CDR3 totals 13 residues. CDR3 in DNA: TGTGCCAGCAGTGAGGGTGTTCGACAGCCCCAGCATTTT. This translates into CASSEGVRQPQHF. The full variable domain, in which reference TRBV2 and TRBJ1-5 provide the parts outside the CDR3, is EPEVTQTPSHQVTQMGQEVILRCVPISNHLYFYWYRQILGQKVEFLVSFYNNEISEKSEIFDDQFSVERPDGSNFTLKIRSTKLEDSAMYFCASSEGVRQPQHFGDGTRLSIL.

This chain connects TRBV4-3 to TRBJ1-2; D possibly corresponds to TRBD1 (6 bases). In germline, CDR1 is LGHNA, CDR2 YSLEER. CDR3 length: 15 amino acids. Trimming shortened V by 3 bases and J by 0 bases, and 11 bases separated the two germline ends. The CDR3 bases are TGCGCCAGCAGCCAGGGGGCCTTAGCTAACTATGGCTACACCTTC. This codes for CASSQGALANYGYTF.

CDR3 residues: CSVGMGDSLREAFF. Written as DNA, the CDR3 is TGCAGCGTTGGTATGGGTGATTCCTTGAGGGAAGCTTTCTTT. V usage is TRBV29-1 and J usage is TRBJ1-1; D is ambiguous. Between the trimmed V and J ends, which lost 4 bases and 8 bases, there was a span of 20 bases. The CDR3 has 14 amino acids. Germline V gene data show CDR1 as SQVTM and CDR2 as ANQGSEA. The whole variable domain, filled in from reference TRBV29-1 and TRBJ1-1, reads SAVISQKPSRDICQRGTSLTIQCQVDSQVTMMFWYRQQPGQSLTLIATANQGSEATYESGFVIDKFPISRPNLTFSTLTVSNMSPEDSSIYLCSVGMGDSLREAFFGQGTRLTVV.

This clonotype was detected only a few times. The chain recombines TRBV3-1 with TRBJ2-7; D is unclear. Trimming removed 4 bases from V and 6 bases from J, with 16 bases in between. The CDR3 covers 14 residues. Germline loops: CDR1 LGHDT, CDR2 YNNKEL (reference sequence). CDR3 sequence: CASSLQGIPTEQYF. CDR3 sequence (DNA): TGTGCCAGCAGCCTTCAAGGAATCCCCACCGAGCAGTACTTC.

CDR3 residues: CASSQAGEGTGETQYF. In nucleotides, the CDR3 is TGTGCCAGCAGCCAAGCGGGAGAGGGGACGGGGGAGACCCAGTACTTC. The chain couples TRBV3-1 to TRBJ2-5; a weak D match, TRBD2 (6 bases). V lost 1 base and J 5 bases, leaving 17 bases between the germline ends. The CDR3 is 16 residues long. Germline-derived CDR1 and CDR2 are LGHDT and YNNKEL (reference sequence).

This clonotype was counted between two and nine times. V and J are TRBV12-5 and TRBJ1-1, with unresolved D. V was clipped by 2 bases and J by 4 bases, with 14 bases between them. Germline loops: CDR1 LGHNT, CDR2 FRNRAP. This CDR3 spans 15 amino acids. The CDR3 region is CASGLMATVGTEAFF. The CDR3 DNA reads as TGTGCTAGTGGTTTGATGGCTACAGTCGGCACTGAAGCTTTCTTT.

This clonotype was counted a few times. The CDR3 DNA reads TGTGCCAGCAGTTCTAAGGGTCCGGCAGATACGCAGTATTTT. Translation gives CASSSKGPADTQYF. The chain is built from TRBV6-2 or TRBV6-3 and TRBJ2-3; D is unresolved. Germline V lookup: CDR1 MNHEY, CDR2 SVGEGT. V lost 4 bases and J lost 4, with 12 bases in between. The CDR3 contains 14 residues.

This clonotype was seen a handful of times. The rearrangement uses TRBV20-1 and TRBJ2-7; 7 nucleotides agree with TRBD1. V gave up 3 bases and J gave up 2 bases; unmatched junction bases: 7. Per the germline V gene, CDR1 is DFQATT and CDR2 is SNEGSKA (reference sequence). This CDR3 spans 14 amino acids. The CDR3 DNA reads as TGCAGTGCTAGCCCTAGGGGGCGAACCTACGAGCAGTACTTC. Translated: CSASPRGRTYEQYF.

This clonotype was observed many times. The gene calls are TRBV20-1 and TRBJ2-1; TRBD2 matches 9 bases. The germline CDR1 and CDR2 sequences are DFQATT and SNEGSKA (reference sequence). Germline trimming cut 2 bases from V and 6 bases from J; bases unmatched to any gene: 8. The CDR3 is 15 residues long. CDR3 loop: CSARKPLAGSNEQFF. The CDR3 bases are TGCAGTGCTAGAAAGCCCCTAGCGGGATCCAATGAGCAGTTCTTC.

This clonotype was recorded at least ten times. The V and J genes are TRBV12-3 or TRBV12-4 and TRBJ2-3; the D gene is possibly TRBD2 (7 bases). The CDR3 extends over 17 amino acids. V was cut by 6 bases and J by 0 bases, with 19 bases left in between. CDR3: CASSLIMGGGSTDTQYF. CDR3 coding DNA: TGTGCCAGCAGCCTGATAATGGGCGGGGGCAGCACAGATACGCAGTATTTT.

The chain couples TRBV6-2 or TRBV6-3 to TRBJ2-1; tentative D call: TRBD2 (5 bases). The CDR3 has 14 residues. Trimming removed 4 bases from V and 3 bases from J, with 10 bases in between. Germline assignment: CDR1 MNHEY and CDR2 SVGEGT. The CDR3 is CASSSDYFYNEQFF. DNA for the CDR3: TGTGCCAGCAGTTCCGACTATTTCTACAATGAGCAGTTCTTC.

This chain joins TRBV5-4 and TRBJ2-5; D uncertain. This CDR3 has 15 amino acids. Trimming took off 0 bases at V and 5 bases at J, with 14 bases between the two ends. CDR1 and CDR2 from the germline V gene are SGHNT and YYREEE (reference sequence). In DNA, the CDR3 is TGTGCCAGCAGCTTGGACGAGATTCCCGGGGAGACCCAGTACTTC. Translated: CASSLDEIPGETQYF.

There are a few counts of this clonotype. V gene TRBV10-3 combines with J gene TRBJ2-7; no clear D. In germline, CDR1 is ENHRY, CDR2 SYGVKD. V was shortened by 0 bases and J by 7 bases, with 16 bases between the two germline ends. The CDR3 runs to 15 residues. In DNA, the CDR3 is TGTGCCATCAGTGAGTCTACCAGGATCCTTGGTGAGCAGTACTTC. This sequence encodes CAISESTRILGEQYF.

This rearrangement joins TRBV2 to TRBJ1-4; D is ambiguous. The CDR3 is 12 residues long. The V gene lost 5 bases and the J gene lost 6 bases, with 7 bases spanning the gap. Per the germline V gene, CDR1 is SNHLY and CDR2 is FYNNEI. The CDR3 DNA follows: TGTGCCAGCAGTTTGGTGGATGAAAAACTGTTTTTT. Its translation is CASSLVDEKLFF.

There are many counts of this clonotype. The rearrangement uses TRBV7-3 and TRBJ2-1; TRBD1 is a possible D gene (6 bases). Germline-derived CDR1 and CDR2 are SGHTA and FQGTGA. V was pared by 5 bases and J by 3 bases, with 11 bases between. This CDR3 has 14 amino acids. CDR3 DNA sequence: TGTGCCAGCAGCCCAGGACAGCTCTACAATGAGCAGTTCTTC. Translation gives CASSPGQLYNEQFF.

This clonotype occurred many times. The J gene is TRBJ2-2, the V gene TRBV20-1; D is perhaps TRBD2 (7 bases). Germline V gene data show CDR1 as DFQATT and CDR2 as SNEGSKA (reference sequence). This CDR3 spans 16 amino acids. V was cut by 0 bases and J by 6 bases, with 17 bases left in between. CDR3 DNA sequence: TGCAGTGCTAGAGATCCGTGGGAGGGGGTTTCCGGGGAGCTGTTTTTT. As protein: CSARDPWEGVSGELFF.